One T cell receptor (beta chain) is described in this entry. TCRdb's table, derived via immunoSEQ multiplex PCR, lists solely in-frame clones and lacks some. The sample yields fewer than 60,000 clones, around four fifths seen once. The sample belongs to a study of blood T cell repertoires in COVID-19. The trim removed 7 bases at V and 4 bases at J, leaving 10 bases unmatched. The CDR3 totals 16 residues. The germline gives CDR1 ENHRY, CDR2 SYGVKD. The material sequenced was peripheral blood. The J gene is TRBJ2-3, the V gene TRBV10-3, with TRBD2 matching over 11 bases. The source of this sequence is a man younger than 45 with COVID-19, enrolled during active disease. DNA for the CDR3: TGTGCCATCATGGGGGGGACTAGCGGCTCTGCAGATACGCAGTATTTT. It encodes CAIMGGTSGSADTQYF.